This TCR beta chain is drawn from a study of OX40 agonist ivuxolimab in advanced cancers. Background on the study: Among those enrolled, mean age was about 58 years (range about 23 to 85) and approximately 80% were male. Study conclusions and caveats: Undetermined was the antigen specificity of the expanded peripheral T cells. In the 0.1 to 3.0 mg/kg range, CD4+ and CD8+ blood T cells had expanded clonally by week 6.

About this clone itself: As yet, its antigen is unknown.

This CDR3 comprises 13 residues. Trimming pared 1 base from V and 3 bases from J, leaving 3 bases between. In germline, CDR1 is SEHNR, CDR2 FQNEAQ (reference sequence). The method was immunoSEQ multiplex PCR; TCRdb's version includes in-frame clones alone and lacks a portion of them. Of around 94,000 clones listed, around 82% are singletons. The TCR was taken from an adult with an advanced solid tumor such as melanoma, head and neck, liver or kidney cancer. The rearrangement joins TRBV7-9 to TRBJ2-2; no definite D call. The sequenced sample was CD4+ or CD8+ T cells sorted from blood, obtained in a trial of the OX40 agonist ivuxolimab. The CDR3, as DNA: TGTGCCAGCAGCTTAGTGGACACCGGGGAGCTGTTTTTT. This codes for CASSLVDTGELFF.